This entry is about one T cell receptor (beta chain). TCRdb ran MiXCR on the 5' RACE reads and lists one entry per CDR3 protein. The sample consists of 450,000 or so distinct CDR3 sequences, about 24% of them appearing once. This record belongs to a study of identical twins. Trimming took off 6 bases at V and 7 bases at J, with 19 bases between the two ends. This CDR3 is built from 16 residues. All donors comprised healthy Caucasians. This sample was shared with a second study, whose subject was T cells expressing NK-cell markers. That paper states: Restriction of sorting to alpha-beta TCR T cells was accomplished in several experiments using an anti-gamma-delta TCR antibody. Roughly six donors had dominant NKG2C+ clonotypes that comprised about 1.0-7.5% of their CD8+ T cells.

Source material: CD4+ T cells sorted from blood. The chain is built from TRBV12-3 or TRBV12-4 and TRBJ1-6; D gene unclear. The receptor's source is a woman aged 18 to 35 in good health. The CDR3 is CASSLRPPRKNSPLHF. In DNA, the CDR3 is TGTGCCAGCAGCCTACGACCCCCGAGGAAAAATTCACCCCTCCACTTT.